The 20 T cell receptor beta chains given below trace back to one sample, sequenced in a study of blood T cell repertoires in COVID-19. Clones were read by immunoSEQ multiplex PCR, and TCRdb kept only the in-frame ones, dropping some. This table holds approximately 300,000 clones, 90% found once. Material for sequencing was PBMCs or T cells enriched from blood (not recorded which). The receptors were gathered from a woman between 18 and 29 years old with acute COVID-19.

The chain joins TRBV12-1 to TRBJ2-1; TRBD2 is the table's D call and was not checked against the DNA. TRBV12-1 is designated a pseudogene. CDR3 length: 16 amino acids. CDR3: CASSMRWSSAYNEQFF. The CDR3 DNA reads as TGTGCCAGCAGTATGCGTTGGAGTTCTGCTTACAATGAGCAGTTCTTC.

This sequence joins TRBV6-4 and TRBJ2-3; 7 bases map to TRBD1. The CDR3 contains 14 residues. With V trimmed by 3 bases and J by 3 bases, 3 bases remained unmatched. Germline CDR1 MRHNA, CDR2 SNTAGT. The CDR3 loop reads CASSETGSTDTQYF. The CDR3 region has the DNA TGTGCCAGCAGTGAGACAGGGAGTACAGATACGCAGTATTTT.

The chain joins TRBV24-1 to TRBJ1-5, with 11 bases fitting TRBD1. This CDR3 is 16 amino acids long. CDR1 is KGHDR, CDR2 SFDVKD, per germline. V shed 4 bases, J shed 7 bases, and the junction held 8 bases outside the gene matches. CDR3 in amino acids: CATSDTGQGAGQPQHF. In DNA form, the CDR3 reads TGTGCCACCAGTGACACCGGACAGGGGGCAGGACAGCCCCAGCATTTT.

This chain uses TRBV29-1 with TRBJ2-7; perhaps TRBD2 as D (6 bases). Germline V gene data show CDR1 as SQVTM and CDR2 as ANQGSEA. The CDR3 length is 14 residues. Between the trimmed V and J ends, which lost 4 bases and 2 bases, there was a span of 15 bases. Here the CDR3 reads CSVGRDSKTYEQYF. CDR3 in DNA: TGCAGCGTTGGAAGGGACTCGAAAACCTACGAGCAGTACTTC.

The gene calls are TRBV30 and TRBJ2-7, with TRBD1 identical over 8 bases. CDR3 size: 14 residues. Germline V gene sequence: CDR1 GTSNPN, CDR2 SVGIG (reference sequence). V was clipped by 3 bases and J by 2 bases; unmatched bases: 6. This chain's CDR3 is CAWRRTGPTYEQYF. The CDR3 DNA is TGTGCCTGGAGGAGGACAGGGCCTACCTACGAGCAGTACTTC.

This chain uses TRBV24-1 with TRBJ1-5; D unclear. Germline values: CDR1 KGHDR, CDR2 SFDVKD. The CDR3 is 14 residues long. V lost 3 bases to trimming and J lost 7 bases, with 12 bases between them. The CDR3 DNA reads TGTGCCACCAGTGATGCCGGCCCCGGGCAGCCCCAGCATTTT. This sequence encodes CATSDAGPGQPQHF.

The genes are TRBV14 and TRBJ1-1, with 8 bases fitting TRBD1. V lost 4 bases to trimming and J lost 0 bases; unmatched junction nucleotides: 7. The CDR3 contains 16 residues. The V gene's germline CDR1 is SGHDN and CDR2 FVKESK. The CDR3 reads CASSLVTGALNTEAFF. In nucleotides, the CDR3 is TGTGCCAGCAGCCTAGTGACAGGGGCTTTGAACACTGAAGCTTTCTTT.

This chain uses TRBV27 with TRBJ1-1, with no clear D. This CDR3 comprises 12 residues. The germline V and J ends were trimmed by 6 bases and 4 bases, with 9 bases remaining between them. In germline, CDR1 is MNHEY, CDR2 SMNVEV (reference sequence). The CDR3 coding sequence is TGTGCCAGCAGGACCGGGAGCACTGAAGCTTTCTTT. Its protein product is CASRTGSTEAFF.

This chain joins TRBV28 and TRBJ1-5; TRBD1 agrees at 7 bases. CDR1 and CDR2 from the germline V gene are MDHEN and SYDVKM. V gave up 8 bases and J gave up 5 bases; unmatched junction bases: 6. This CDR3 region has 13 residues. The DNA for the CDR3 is TGTGCCAGCGAGGGACAGAGAGATCAGCCCCAGCATTTT. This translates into CASEGQRDQPQHF.

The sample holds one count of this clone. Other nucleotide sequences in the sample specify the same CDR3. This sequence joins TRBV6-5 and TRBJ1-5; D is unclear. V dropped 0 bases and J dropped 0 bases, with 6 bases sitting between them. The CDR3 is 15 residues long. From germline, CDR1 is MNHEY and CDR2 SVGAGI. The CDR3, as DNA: TGTGCCAGCAGTTACTCGGGAGGTAGCAATCAGCCCCAGCATTTT. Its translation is CASSYSGGSNQPQHF.

CDR3 sequence: CASSSGHRHF. Written as DNA, the CDR3 is TGTGCCAGCAGTTCGGGACATCGGCATTTT. The rearrangement links TRBV28 to TRBJ1-5; perhaps TRBD1 as D (6 bases). This CDR3 has 10 amino acids. Germline-derived CDR1 and CDR2 are MDHEN and SYDVKM. V shed 4 bases and J shed 15 bases, with 10 bases lying between them.

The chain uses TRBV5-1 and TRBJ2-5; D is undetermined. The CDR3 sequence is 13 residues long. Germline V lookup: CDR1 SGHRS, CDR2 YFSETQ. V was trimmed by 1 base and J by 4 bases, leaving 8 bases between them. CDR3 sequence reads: CASSLKLRETQYF. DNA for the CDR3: TGCGCCAGCAGCTTGAAGTTGCGAGAGACCCAGTACTTC.

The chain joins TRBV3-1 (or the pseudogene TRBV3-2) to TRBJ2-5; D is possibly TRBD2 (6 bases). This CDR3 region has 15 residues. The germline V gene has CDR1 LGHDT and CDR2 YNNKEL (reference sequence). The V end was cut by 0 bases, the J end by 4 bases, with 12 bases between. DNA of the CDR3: TGTGCCAGCAGCCAAGATTTATCCGGGGGAGAGACCCAGTACTTC. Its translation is CASSQDLSGGETQYF.

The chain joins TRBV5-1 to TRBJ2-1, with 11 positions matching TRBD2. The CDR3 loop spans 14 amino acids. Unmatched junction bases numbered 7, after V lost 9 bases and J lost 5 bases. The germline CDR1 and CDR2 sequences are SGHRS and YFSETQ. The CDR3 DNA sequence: TGCGCCACCAAGGGACTAGCGGCCCACAATGAGCAGTTCTTC. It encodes CATKGLAAHNEQFF.

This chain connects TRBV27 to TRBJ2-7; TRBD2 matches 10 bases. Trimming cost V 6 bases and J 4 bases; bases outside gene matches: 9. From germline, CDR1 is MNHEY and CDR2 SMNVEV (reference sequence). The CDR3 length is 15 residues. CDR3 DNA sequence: TGTGCCAGCAGCCCGGGACTAGCGATGGCGTACGAGCAGTACTTC. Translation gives CASSPGLAMAYEQYF.

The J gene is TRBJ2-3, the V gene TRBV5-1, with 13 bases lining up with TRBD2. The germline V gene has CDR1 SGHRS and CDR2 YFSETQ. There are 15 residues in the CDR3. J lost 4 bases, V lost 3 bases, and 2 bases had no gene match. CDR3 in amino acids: CASSWTSGGSDTQYF. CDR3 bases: TGCGCCAGCAGCTGGACTAGCGGGGGATCAGATACGCAGTATTTT.

CDR3 protein: CASSVAEQANYGYTF. The CDR3 DNA follows: TGTGCCAGCAGCGTAGCTGAACAGGCTAACTATGGCTACACCTTC. V and J are TRBV9 and TRBJ1-2; D possibly corresponds to TRBD1 (5 bases). CDR1 is SGDLS and CDR2 is YYNGEE in the germline V gene. V lost 0 bases, J lost 0 bases, and 9 bases lay in between. The CDR3 length is 15 residues.

The CDR3 DNA reads as TGTGCCAGCAGTCTACAGGGGTCCACCCAAGAGACCCAGTACTTC. Translated: CASSLQGSTQETQYF. The V and J genes are TRBV7-3 and TRBJ2-5, with TRBD1 matching 7 bases. This CDR3 is 15 amino acids long. Germline CDR1 SGHTA, CDR2 FQGTGA. The trim removed 6 bases at V and 1 base at J, leaving 8 bases unmatched.

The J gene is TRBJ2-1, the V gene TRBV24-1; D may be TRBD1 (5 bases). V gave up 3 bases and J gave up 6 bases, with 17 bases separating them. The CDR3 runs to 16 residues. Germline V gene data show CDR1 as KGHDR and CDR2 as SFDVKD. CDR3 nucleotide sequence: TGTGCCACCAGTGATACCCCCGGCAGGGCACGCAATGAGCAGTTCTTC. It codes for CATSDTPGRARNEQFF.

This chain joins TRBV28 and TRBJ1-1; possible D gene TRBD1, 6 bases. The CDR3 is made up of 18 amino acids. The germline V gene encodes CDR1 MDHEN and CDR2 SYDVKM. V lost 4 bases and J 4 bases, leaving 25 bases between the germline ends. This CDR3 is CASSSPYGGAERVTEAFF. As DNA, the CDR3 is TGTGCCAGCAGTTCCCCCTATGGGGGGGCTGAACGGGTCACTGAAGCTTTCTTT.